Sequencing of this T cell receptor beta chain was carried out in a study of blood T cell repertoires in COVID-19. Study at large: The United States, Italy and Spain supplied acute and convalescent COVID-19 samples. From T cells, B-cell-depleted T cells, or PBMCs came the material, which was cDNA or gDNA.

Original data processing: Amplification of reference gene primers provided the estimated nucleated cell counts. Assay used: immunoSEQ multiplex PCR; TCRdb lists only in-frame clones, some missing. V and J calls and clone size are those listed in that table; D and trimming were worked out from the DNA. Here the sample spans more than 130,000 clones, around 80% being singletons. CDR1 and CDR2 from the germline V gene are MNHEY and SVGEGT. This CDR3 has 17 amino acids. V lost 0 bases and J 1 base, leaving 15 bases between the germline ends. Sequenced material: peripheral blood. The TCR comes from a human donor in a cohort sampled during active COVID-19. The chain has TRBV6-2 or TRBV6-3 and TRBJ1-1, with a tentative D call TRBD1 (5 bases). The CDR3, as DNA: TGTGCCAGCAGTTACTCGCAGGGTCGGCCAAAGAACACTGAAGCTTTCTTT. It yields the protein CASSYSQGRPKNTEAFF.